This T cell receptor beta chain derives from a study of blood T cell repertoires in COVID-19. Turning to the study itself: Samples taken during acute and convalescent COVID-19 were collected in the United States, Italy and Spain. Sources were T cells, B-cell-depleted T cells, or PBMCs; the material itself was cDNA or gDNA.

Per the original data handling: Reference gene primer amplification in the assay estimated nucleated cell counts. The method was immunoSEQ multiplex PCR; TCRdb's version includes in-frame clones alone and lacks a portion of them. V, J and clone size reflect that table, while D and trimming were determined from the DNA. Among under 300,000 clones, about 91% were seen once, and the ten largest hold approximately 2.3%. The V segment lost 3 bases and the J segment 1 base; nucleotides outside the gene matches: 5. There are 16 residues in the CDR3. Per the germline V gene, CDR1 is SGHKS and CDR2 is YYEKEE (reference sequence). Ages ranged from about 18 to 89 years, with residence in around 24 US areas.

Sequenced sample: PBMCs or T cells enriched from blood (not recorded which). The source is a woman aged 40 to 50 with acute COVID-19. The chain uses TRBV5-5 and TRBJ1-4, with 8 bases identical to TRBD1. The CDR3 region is CASSSRTGITNEKLFF. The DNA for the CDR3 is TGTGCCAGCAGCTCCCGGACAGGGATAACTAATGAAAAACTGTTTTTT.